Presented here are 19 T cell receptor beta chains from one specimen sequenced in a study of tumor-infiltrating lymphocytes in oesophageal squamous cell carcinoma. Each CDR3 protein gets one entry after TCRdb re-called the PCR reads with MiXCR. This sample yields tens of thousands of distinct CDR3 sequences, of which approximately 34% are seen a single time; 19% belongs to the top ten. Source material: esophageal tumor tissue. The receptors were gathered from a female donor with esophageal squamous cell carcinoma.

J is TRBJ2-6 and V is TRBV12-3 or TRBV12-4; the D is unclear. V lost 4 bases and J 0 bases, leaving 13 bases between the germline ends. The CDR3 has 17 residues. CDR3: CASSSWNWLSGANVLTF. The CDR3 coding sequence is TGTGCCAGCAGTTCGTGGAACTGGCTCTCTGGGGCCAACGTCCTGACTTTC.

This clonotype was recorded many times. This sequence joins TRBV19 and TRBJ1-5; D not certain. CDR3 length: 15 amino acids. Germline V gene sequence: CDR1 LNHDA, CDR2 SQIVND (reference sequence). V was shortened by 4 bases and J by 5 bases, with 15 bases between the two germline ends. The CDR3 protein is CASSRSREGHQPQHF. In DNA form, the CDR3 reads TGTGCCAGTAGTAGAAGTAGGGAGGGTCATCAGCCCCAGCATTTT.

The chain combines TRBV28 with TRBJ2-3; TRBD2 matches at 11 bases. Per the germline V gene, CDR1 is MDHEN and CDR2 is SYDVKM. J gave up 3 bases and V 2 bases, and 4 bases lay outside the gene matches. The CDR3 loop spans 16 amino acids. This chain's CDR3 is CASSLTSGSITDTQYF. CDR3 sequence (DNA): TGTGCCAGCAGTTTAACTAGCGGGAGTATAACAGATACGCAGTATTTT. Filled out from reference TRBV28 and TRBJ2-3, the complete variable domain reads DVKVTQSSRYLVKRTGEKVFLECVQDMDHENMFWYRQDPGLGLRLIYFSYDVKMKEKGDIPEGYSVSREKKERFSLILESASTNQTSMYLCASSLTSGSITDTQYFGPGTRLTVL.

The chain joins TRBV7-9 to TRBJ2-7; D unresolved. In germline, CDR1 is SEHNR, CDR2 FQNEAQ (reference sequence). Trimming pared 7 bases from V and 0 bases from J, leaving 10 bases between. The CDR3 is made up of 13 amino acids. The CDR3 coding sequence is TGTGCCAGCACGGGCGGAGACTCCTACGAGCAGTACTTC. Its translation is CASTGGDSYEQYF.

The chain is built from TRBV7-2 and TRBJ2-7; D is unresolved. TRBJ2-1 matches the DNA end more closely, so the J call is doubtful. CDR1 and CDR2 from the germline V gene are SGHTA and FQGNSA. This CDR3 contains 14 residues. The CDR3 bases are TGTGCCAGCAGCTACCCCGGTGGCCTGAATGAGCAGTTCTTC. This codes for CASSYPGGLNEQFF.

In its sample, this clonotype was seen a few times. This chain connects TRBV7-3 to TRBJ2-7; possibly TRBD2 for D (6 bases). The V end was cut by 5 bases, the J end by 7 bases, with 21 bases between. The CDR3 is 15 amino acids. In germline, CDR1 is SGHTA, CDR2 FQGTGA. The CDR3 sequence: CASSPVARGRGEQYF. The CDR3 DNA reads TGTGCCAGCAGCCCTGTGGCTAGAGGCCGGGGGGAGCAGTACTTC. The full variable domain, with the rest looked up from reference TRBV7-3 and TRBJ2-7, is GAGVSQTPSNKVTEKGKYVELRCDPISGHTALYWYRQSLGQGPEFLIYFQGTGAADDSGLPNDRFFAVRPEGSVSTLKIQRTERGDSAVYLCASSPVARGRGEQYFGPGTRLTVT.

This clonotype has at least ten counts. This sequence joins TRBV28 and TRBJ2-1, with a tentative D call TRBD1 (6 bases). Trimming stripped 5 bases from V and 4 bases from J, with 12 bases between. Germline V gives CDR1 MDHEN, CDR2 SYDVKM. There are 14 residues in the CDR3. CDR3 protein: CASSPGDIYNEQFF. The CDR3 nucleotides read TGTGCCAGCAGTCCTGGGGACATATACAATGAGCAGTTCTTC.

Ten or more counts support this clonotype. This sequence joins TRBV7-9 and TRBJ2-5; D is uncertain. The J call may be incorrect, as the DNA end agrees better with TRBJ2-1. The CDR3 length is 13 residues. Germline CDR1 reads SEHNR; CDR2 reads FQNEAQ (reference sequence). The CDR3 protein is CASSITPSETQFF. For the CDR3, the DNA is TGTGCCAGCAGCATCACTCCATCGGAGACCCAGTTCTTC.

This clonotype was counted ten times or more. CDR3 in amino acids: CASSEGTGRAEQFF. DNA of the CDR3: TGTGCCAGCAGCGAGGGGACAGGGAGGGCTGAGCAGTTCTTC. The chain joins TRBV6-1 to TRBJ2-1, with 9 positions matching TRBD1. This CDR3 contains 14 residues. Germline CDR1 and CDR2: MNHNS and SASEGT. With 6 bases clipped from V and 9 bases from J, the junction kept 9 bases outside the gene matches.

The chain recombines TRBV7-9 with TRBJ2-5; 15 bases are a match to TRBD2. Germline CDR1 SEHNR, CDR2 FQNEAQ (reference sequence). The V segment lost 5 bases and the J segment 2 bases; nucleotides outside the gene matches: 6. The CDR3 covers 17 residues. The CDR3 loop reads CASSPGLAGGYQETQYF. The CDR3 DNA sequence: TGTGCCAGCAGCCCCGGACTAGCGGGAGGGTATCAAGAGACCCAGTACTTC.

This clonotype was counted at least ten times. V usage is TRBV5-4 and J usage is TRBJ1-1; unclear D gene. The CDR3 length is 12 residues. V gave up 3 bases and J gave up 4 bases, with 7 bases separating them. Looked up from germline, CDR1 is SGHNT and CDR2 is YYREEE (reference sequence). CDR3 loop: CASSWAGTEAFF. DNA for the CDR3: TGTGCCAGCAGCTGGGCGGGCACTGAAGCTTTCTTT.

This clonotype has more than one count but fewer than ten. This rearrangement joins TRBV7-6 to TRBJ2-5; D may be TRBD2 (6 bases). Germline V gene lookup returns CDR1 SGHVS and CDR2 FNYEAQ. V gave up 6 bases and J gave up 4 bases, with 18 bases separating them. The CDR3 is made up of 15 amino acids. CDR3 sequence (DNA): TGTGCCAGCAGTCCCACCGGTGGGGGAGGAGAGACCCAGTACTTC. Amino acid sequence: CASSPTGGGGETQYF.

This chain uses TRBV6-4 with TRBJ2-7; no definite D call. Trimming took 4 bases from V and 7 from J, leaving 17 bases between them. The CDR3 covers 14 residues. The germline V gene encodes CDR1 MRHNA and CDR2 SNTAGT. The CDR3 region is CASSATYSNHEQYF. The CDR3 region has the DNA TGTGCCAGCAGTGCGACCTACAGTAACCATGAGCAGTACTTC.

This clonotype was recorded at least ten times. J is TRBJ2-3 and V is TRBV28; TRBD2 matches at 7 bases. Germline V gene sequence: CDR1 MDHEN, CDR2 SYDVKM. The CDR3 is 16 residues long. The trim removed 4 bases at V and 0 bases at J, leaving 7 bases unmatched. The CDR3 DNA follows: TGTGCCAGCAGTTCCGTTCTGGGAGGGAGCACAGATACGCAGTATTTT. It yields the protein CASSSVLGGSTDTQYF.

This clonotype was seen ten or more times. CDR3 amino acids: CASRSRQETQYF. The CDR3 bases are TGTGCCAGCAGGTCCAGACAAGAGACCCAGTACTTC. The chain carries TRBV6-1 and TRBJ2-5, with no clear D. The CDR3 consists of 12 residues. Trimming cost V 6 bases and J 2 bases, with 7 bases left between them. Per the germline V gene, CDR1 is MNHNS and CDR2 is SASEGT.

At least ten counts were recorded for this clonotype. This sequence joins TRBV6-1 and TRBJ1-1; 7 nucleotides match TRBD1. The CDR3 loop spans 16 amino acids. Per the germline V gene, CDR1 is MNHNS and CDR2 is SASEGT. Germline trimming cut 5 bases from V and 0 bases from J; bases unmatched to any gene: 9. CDR3 nucleotide sequence: TGTGCCAGCAGTACCCGATCAACAGGGGTGAACACTGAAGCTTTCTTT. Amino acids: CASSTRSTGVNTEAFF.

V gene TRBV6-1 combines with J gene TRBJ2-1, with 9 bases identical to TRBD2. V shed 3 bases and J 0 bases; nucleotides not matched to a gene: 12. Germline lookup yields CDR1 MNHNS and CDR2 SASEGT. This CDR3 has 19 amino acids. CDR3 in DNA: TGTGCCAGCAGTGATTTTGCGGGAGGGCCATCAGGCTCCTACAATGAGCAGTTCTTC. Translation: CASSDFAGGPSGSYNEQFF.

The J gene is TRBJ2-7, the V gene TRBV7-2; 9 nucleotides line up with TRBD2. Looked up from germline, CDR1 is SGHTA and CDR2 is FQGNSA. After removal of 2 bases from V and 4 bases from J, the junction contained 3 bases not matched to a gene. The CDR3 has 14 amino acids. The CDR3 DNA reads as TGTGCCAGCAGCTTATTGCGGGAGGGGTACGAGCAGTACTTC. Translated: CASSLLREGYEQYF. The variable domain in full, completed from reference TRBV7-2 and TRBJ2-7, reads GAGVSQSPSNKVTEKGKDVELRCDPISGHTALYWYRQSLGQGLEFLIYFQGNSAPDKSGLPSDRFSAERTGGSVSTLTIQRTQQEDSAVYLCASSLLREGYEQYFGPGTRLTVT.

This clonotype was detected many times. This chain links TRBV6-1 with TRBJ2-3; TRBD2 agrees at 7 bases. The CDR3 length is 12 residues. J lost 11 bases, V lost 10 bases, and 12 bases had no gene match. CDR1 MNHNS and CDR2 SASEGT come from the germline V gene. Here the CDR3 DNA reads TGTGCCATCAAACCTACTAGCGCCCAGCAGTATTTT. The encoded protein is CAIKPTSAQQYF.